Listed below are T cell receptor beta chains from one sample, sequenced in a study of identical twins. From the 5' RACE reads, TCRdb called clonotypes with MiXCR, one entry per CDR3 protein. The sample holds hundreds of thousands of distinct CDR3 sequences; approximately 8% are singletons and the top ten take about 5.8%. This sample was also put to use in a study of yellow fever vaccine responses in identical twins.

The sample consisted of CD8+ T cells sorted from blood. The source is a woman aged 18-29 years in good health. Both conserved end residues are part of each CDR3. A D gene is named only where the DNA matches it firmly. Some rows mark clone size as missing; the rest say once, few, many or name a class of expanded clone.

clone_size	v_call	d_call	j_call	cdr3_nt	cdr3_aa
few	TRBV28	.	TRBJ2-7	TGTGCCAGCAGGGCCGCCGAACTGCCATACGAGCAGTACTTC	CASRAAELPYEQYF
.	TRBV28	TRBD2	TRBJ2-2	TGTGCTTTGGCGGGAGTCGACACCGGGGAGCTGTTTTTT	CALAGVDTGELFF
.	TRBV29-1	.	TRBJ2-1	TGCAGCGTTGAGGGGGTTAAAGGCTCCTACAATGAGCAGTTCTTC	CSVEGVKGSYNEQFF
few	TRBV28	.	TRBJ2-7	TGTGCCAGCAGTACAGACCCCTACGAGCAGTACTTC	CASSTDPYEQYF
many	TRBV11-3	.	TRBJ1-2	TGTGCCTCACCTGTGGACAGTAACTATGGCTACACCTTC	CASPVDSNYGYTF
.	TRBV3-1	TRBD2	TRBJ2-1	TGTGCCTCCTGCCAAGATCTCGGGAGGGACGGTGAGCAGTTCTTC	CASCQDLGRDGEQFF
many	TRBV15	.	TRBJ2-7	TGTGCCACCAGCAAGGACAGAGCCTACGAGCAGTACTTC	CATSKDRAYEQYF
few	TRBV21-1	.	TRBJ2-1	TGTGCCAGCAGCAAATGCAGACTGGCGAGCTCCTACAATGAGCAGTTCTTC	CASSKCRLASSYNEQFF
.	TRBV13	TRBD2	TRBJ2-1	TGTGCCAGCAGTTGGACTAGCGGGCACAATGAGCAGTTCTTC	CASSWTSGHNEQFF
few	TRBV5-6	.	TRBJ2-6	TGTGCCAGCAGCTTGTCTTCGGCCAACGTCCTGACTTTC	CASSLSSANVLTF
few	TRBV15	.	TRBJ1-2	TGTGCCACCAGCAGAGATGATGGGGGCCGCGGAGGCTACACCTTC	CATSRDDGGRGGYTF
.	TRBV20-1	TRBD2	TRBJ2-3	TGCAGTGCAGAAGGACTAGCGGGAGACGCCGGTGTGGAAACAGATACGCAGTATTTT	CSAEGLAGDAGVETDTQYF
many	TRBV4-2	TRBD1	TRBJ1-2	TGTGCCAGCAGCCTAGGACAGGGAAGCGGTGTTGATGGCTACACCTTC	CASSLGQGSGVDGYTF
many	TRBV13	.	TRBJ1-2	TGTGCCAGCAGCCCCCGGGGAGACTATGGCTACACCTTC	CASSPRGDYGYTF
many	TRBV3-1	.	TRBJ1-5	TGTGCCAGCAGCCACCAGGGGCCGGATCAGCCCCAGCATTTT	CASSHQGPDQPQHF
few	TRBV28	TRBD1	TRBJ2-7	TGTGCCAGCAGTTCATACCATTACCGGGACAGTAAACCCCACGAGCAGTACTTC	CASSSYHYRDSKPHEQYF
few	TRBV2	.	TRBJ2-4	TGTGCCACCAGGGGAGCCAAAAACATTCAGTACTTC	CATRGAKNIQYF
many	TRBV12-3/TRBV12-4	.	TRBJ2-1	TGTGCCAGCAGTTTGGCGGTGAACAGGGACAATGAGCAGTTCTTC	CASSLAVNRDNEQFF
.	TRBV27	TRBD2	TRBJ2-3	TGTGCCAGCAGTCTCCTGACTAGCGGGGGAAGCACAGATACGCAGTATTTT	CASSLLTSGGSTDTQYF
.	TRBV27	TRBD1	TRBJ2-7	TGTGCCAGCAGCCGGGTTGGTAGGGACAGAAAGCAGTACTTC	CASSRVGRDRKQYF
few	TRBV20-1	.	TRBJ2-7	TGCAGTGCTAGCGGGACCGGGACTTACACCTACGAGCAGTACTTC	CSASGTGTYTYEQYF
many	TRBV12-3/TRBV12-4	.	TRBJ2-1	TGTGCCAGCAGTCCCCCCCGGACTGACAATGAGCAGTTCTTC	CASSPPRTDNEQFF
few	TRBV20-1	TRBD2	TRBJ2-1	TGCAGTGCCCTCCATAGCGGGAGTGCGGTCAATGAGCAGTTCTTC	CSALHSGSAVNEQFF
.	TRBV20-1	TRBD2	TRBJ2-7	TGCAGTGCTAGAGTGGGGGGGCGGGAGGAAGACGAGCAGTACTTC	CSARVGGREEDEQYF
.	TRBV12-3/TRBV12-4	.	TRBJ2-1	TGTGCCAGCAGTCGGGTTTCGTCGGTCGATGAGCAGTTCTTC	CASSRVSSVDEQFF
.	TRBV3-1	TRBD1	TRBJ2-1	TGTGCCAGCAGCCACCCACAGGGGGCGGGCTCCTACAATGAGCAGTTCTTC	CASSHPQGAGSYNEQFF
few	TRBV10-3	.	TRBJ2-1	TGTGCCATCAGTGACACAGGTTTCTACAATGAGCAGTTCTTC	CAISDTGFYNEQFF
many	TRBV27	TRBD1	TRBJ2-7	TGTGCCAGCAGTCCTCGGGACAGCTTCTACGAGCAGTACTTC	CASSPRDSFYEQYF
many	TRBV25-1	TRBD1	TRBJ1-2	TGTGCCAGCGGGGACAGGGTCTATGGCTACACCTTC	CASGDRVYGYTF
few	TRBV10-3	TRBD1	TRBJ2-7	TGTGCCACCGGGACAGGGAAGGAGCAGTACTTC	CATGTGKEQYF
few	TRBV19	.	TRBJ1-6	TGTGCCAGTACCTGGTTGGCACTCGGACAATCACCCCTCCACTTT	CASTWLALGQSPLHF
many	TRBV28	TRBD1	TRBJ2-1	TGTGCCAGCAGTTCGAAAGAGACAGGGCCCTACAATGAGCAGTTCTTC	CASSSKETGPYNEQFF
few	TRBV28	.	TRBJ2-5	TGTGCCAGCAGCCCAGAGCGAGGGCGCCAAGGGACCCAGTACTTC	CASSPERGRQGTQYF
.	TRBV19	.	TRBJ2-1	TGTGCCAGTAGTATCTATAGGTATCTCAACAATGAGCAGTTCTTC	CASSIYRYLNNEQFF
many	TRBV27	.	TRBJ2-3	TGTGCCAGCAGTTTTCTGGGGGAGAAGGGTACGCAGTATTTT	CASSFLGEKGTQYF
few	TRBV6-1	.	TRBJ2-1	TGTGCCAGCAGTACAGGGTTCCGCTCCTACAATGAGCAGTTCTTC	CASSTGFRSYNEQFF
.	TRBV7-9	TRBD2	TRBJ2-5	TGTGCCAGCAGCCCTCCCGCGGGAGTGGTGGAGACCCAGTACTTC	CASSPPAGVVETQYF
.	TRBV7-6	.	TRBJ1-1	TGTGCCAGCAGCCCGCAGACGAACACTGAAGCTTTCTTT	CASSPQTNTEAFF
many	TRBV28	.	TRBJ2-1	TGTGCCAGCAGTTTAAGAGGGGACGGCGAGCAGTTCTTC	CASSLRGDGEQFF
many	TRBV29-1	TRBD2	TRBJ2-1	TGCAGCGCTGGGGGACTAGCGGGGGGGTTCAATGAGCAGTTCTTC	CSAGGLAGGFNEQFF
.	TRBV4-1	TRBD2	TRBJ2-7	TGCGCCAGCAGCCAAGATCACGTACTAGCGGGGGGCGAGCAGTACTTC	CASSQDHVLAGGEQYF
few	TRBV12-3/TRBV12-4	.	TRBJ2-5	TGTGCCAGCACCCTGGACAGAGAGCTACAAGAGACCCAGTACTTC	CASTLDRELQETQYF
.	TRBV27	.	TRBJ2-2	TGTGCCAGCAGTTTAACAGGGTTGAACACCGGGGAGCTGTTTTTT	CASSLTGLNTGELFF
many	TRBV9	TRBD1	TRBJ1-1	TGTGCCAGCAGCAAAGGGACAGGGCAGGACACTGAAGCTTTCTTT	CASSKGTGQDTEAFF
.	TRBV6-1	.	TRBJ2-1	TGTGCCAGCAAACCACCGGGGGGCGCTTACAATGAGCAGTTCTTC	CASKPPGGAYNEQFF
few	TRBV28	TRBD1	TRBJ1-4	TGTGCCAGCAGTTTATCCCTGGGTTGGAGTACCGGGACAGTCAATGAAAAACTGTTTTTT	CASSLSLGWSTGTVNEKLFF